This TCR beta chain was sequenced for a study of blood T cell repertoires in COVID-19. For the study at large: Spain, Italy and the United States supplied samples that represented acute and convalescent COVID-19. T cells, B-cell-depleted T cells, or PBMCs provided the cDNA or gDNA that served as material.

The CDR3 spans 14 residues. V was pared by 6 bases and J by 6 bases, with 12 bases between. Looked up from germline, CDR1 is SGHTA and CDR2 is FQGTGA. Those enrolled, adults aged 18 to 89 years, came from some 23 US areas. How the authors handled the data: Amplifying reference gene primers gave estimates of nucleated cell counts. Only in-frame clones appear in the TCRdb table, and some are missing; sequencing was by immunoSEQ multiplex PCR. That table gives V, J and clone size, and the DNA gave D and trimming. The table records 300,000 or so clones, 90% of them present only once. The chain carries TRBV7-3 and TRBJ1-6, with D unclear. This TCR derives from a woman between 25 and 40 years old who had recovered from COVID-19. The sequencing input was PBMCs or T cells enriched from blood (not recorded which). The CDR3, as DNA: TGTGCCAGCAGTCTCACCGCGGGTAATTCACCCCTCCACTTT. This sequence encodes CASSLTAGNSPLHF.